This T cell receptor (beta chain) originates from a study of shared clonotypes between healthy human individuals. Using immunoSEQ multiplex PCR, the repertoire was profiled, and TCRdb retains in-frame clones only, with some absent. This table holds around 2,000,000 clones, around 93% found once. The CDR3 is made up of 14 amino acids. V dropped 0 bases and J dropped 6 bases, with 13 bases sitting between them. Germline V gives CDR1 SGHRS, CDR2 YFSETQ. Naive CD8 cells, CD45RO-negative and positively selected for CCR7, excluded terminally differentiated effector memory CD45RA+ cells. Input material: naive CD8+ T cells from PBMCs. The rearrangement joins TRBV5-1 to TRBJ2-7; D could derive from TRBD1 or TRBD2 (5 bases each). The source is a man aged 18 to 30 in good health. Some clones in this sample may be carry-over from other donors' samples. CDR3 nucleotides: TGCGCCAGCAGCTTGGACGGGGACCTCGGCGAGCAGTACTTC. Its translation is CASSLDGDLGEQYF.